A selection of T cell receptor beta chains follows, all from one sample in a study of blood T cell repertoires in COVID-19. The method was immunoSEQ multiplex PCR; TCRdb's version includes in-frame clones alone and lacks a portion of them. The sample lists around 300,000 clones, more than 85% occurring once. The sample was peripheral blood. The receptors derive from a woman in her twenties or thirties with COVID-19, enrolled during active disease. Each CDR3 is given with its conserved first and last residue. Fields, in order: V gene, J gene, D gene, clone size, CDR3 DNA, CDR3 protein. A D gene is named only where the DNA matches it firmly. Rows give clone size only sometimes, using once, few, many, or a class for an expanded clone.

>TRBV6-5|TRBJ2-1|-|-
TGTGCCAGCCCAAAGGGGGGGACTACATACAATGAGCAGTTCTTC
CASPKGGTTYNEQFF
>TRBV5-1|TRBJ2-2|TRBD2|few
TGCGCCAGCAGCTTCTCACTAGCGACGAACACCGGGGAGCTGTTTTTT
CASSFSLATNTGELFF
>TRBV27|TRBJ2-1|TRBD1|-
TGTGCCAGCAGTTGGGACAGGGGCAATGAGCAGTTCTTC
CASSWDRGNEQFF
>TRBV5-6|TRBJ1-2|-|once
TGTGCCAGCAGCTATCATACAGGGCTGAGCAACTATGGCTACACCTTC
CASSYHTGLSNYGYTF
>TRBV6-5|TRBJ1-1|TRBD1|-
TGTGCCACCAAAGGACAGGATCTTGAAGCTTTCTTT
CATKGQDLEAFF
>TRBV7-9|TRBJ1-4|TRBD1|-
TGTGCCAGCAGTTTGGGACAGGGGGCGGCAACTAATGAAAAACTGTTTTTT
CASSLGQGAATNEKLFF
>TRBV27|TRBJ2-7|-|-
TGTGCCAGCAGTCCACGACAGAGCTCCTACGAGCAGTACTTC
CASSPRQSSYEQYF
>TRBV30|TRBJ2-7|-|-
TGTGCCTGGAGTGTAGGTCGACAGGACTCCTACGAGCAGTACTTC
CAWSVGRQDSYEQYF
>TRBV19|TRBJ1-5|-|-
TGTGCCAGTGTCCCTCAACAGGGAAATCAGCCCCAGCATTTT
CASVPQQGNQPQHF
>TRBV6-5|TRBJ2-2|TRBD2|-
TGTGCCAGCAGAAACGGGGGGACCGGGGAGCTGTTTTTT
CASRNGGTGELFF
>TRBV10-3|TRBJ1-3|-|-
TGTGCCATCAGACCAGACAGCTCTGGAAACACCATATATTTT
CAIRPDSSGNTIYF
>TRBV27|TRBJ2-1|-|once
TGTGCCAGCAGTTTAGGGGAGTACAATGAGCAGTTCTTC
CASSLGEYNEQFF
>TRBV29-1|TRBJ1-4|TRBD1|-
TGCAGCGTGAACAGGGGCGGTGAAAAACTGTTTTTT
CSVNRGGEKLFF
>TRBV23-1|TRBJ2-1|TRBD1|-
TGCGCCAGCAGTCAGACCAGACAGGGGGCCCCCTCCTACAATGAGCAGTTCTTC
CASSQTRQGAPSYNEQFF
>TRBV30|TRBJ1-5|-|-
TGTGCCTGGAGTGAGGCAGGGCATCGGCCCCAGCATTTT
CAWSEAGHRPQHF
>TRBV29-1|TRBJ1-2|TRBD1|-
TGCAGCGTCTACAACCCCATCGGGACAGGGCCCCTAGGCTATGGCTACACCTTC
CSVYNPIGTGPLGYGYTF
>TRBV6-1|TRBJ2-2|TRBD1|-
TGTGCCAGCAGTGATCGACAGGGTGCGAACACCGGGGAGCTGTTTTTT
CASSDRQGANTGELFF
>TRBV12-3/TRBV12-4|TRBJ1-1|-|-
TGTGCCAGCAGCCTGGGGGGAATTGAAGCTTTCTTT
CASSLGGIEAFF
>TRBV11-2|TRBJ1-2|-|-
TGTGCCAGCAGCTTAGGAGGTCCCGGCTACACCTTC
CASSLGGPGYTF
>TRBV4-1|TRBJ2-1|-|-
TGCGCCAGCAGCCTCCAGGGGATCTCCTACAATGAGCAGTTCTTC
CASSLQGISYNEQFF
>TRBV5-6|TRBJ2-1|TRBD2|once
TGTGCCAGCAGCTTTTCTACTAGCGGGATCTACAATGAGCAGTTCTTC
CASSFSTSGIYNEQFF
>TRBV16|TRBJ1-1|-|-
TGTGCCAGCAGCCCATTCCGGACAGACACTGAAGCTTTCTTT
CASSPFRTDTEAFF